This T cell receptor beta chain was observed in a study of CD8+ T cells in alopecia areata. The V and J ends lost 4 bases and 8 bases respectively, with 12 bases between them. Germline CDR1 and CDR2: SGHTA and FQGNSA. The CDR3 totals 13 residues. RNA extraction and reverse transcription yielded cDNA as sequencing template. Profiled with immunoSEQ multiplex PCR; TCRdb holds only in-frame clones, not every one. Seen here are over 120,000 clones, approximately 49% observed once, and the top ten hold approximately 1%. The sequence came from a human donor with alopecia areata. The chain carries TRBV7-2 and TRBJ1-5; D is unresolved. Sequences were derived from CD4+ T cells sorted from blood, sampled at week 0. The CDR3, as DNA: TGTGCCAGCAGCTCGGACCGCGACGAGCCCCAGCATTTT. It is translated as CASSSDRDEPQHF.